The entry below gives a single T cell receptor beta chain sequence along with its context. Antigen: not known. The CDR3 extends over 13 amino acids. Germline V CDR1 and CDR2: GTSNPN, SVGIG (reference sequence). V shed 5 bases and J shed 6 bases, with 16 bases lying between them. Blood RNA came from unsorted whole blood; germline DNA was also extracted. Peripheral blood, 3.5 to 4.5 milliliters, was collected prior to surgery. This sample is drawn from a study of tumor-infiltrating lymphocytes in primary liver carcinoma. Study background: Donors underwent surgery for histopathologically diagnosed primary liver carcinoma. The patients included men and women who were aged 30 to 69 years.

A constant-region primer primed TCR beta cDNA synthesis from 450 to 550 ng of total RNA. Three nested multiplex PCR rounds of slightly modified ARM-PCR generated TCR beta libraries. The study ran its first two PCR rounds for approximately 10 cycles each, using TRBV1-TRBV30 forward primers and a C-beta reverse primer. TCRdb reprocessed the multiplex PCR reads via MiXCR and lists one record per CDR3 protein. The table shows fewer than 350,000 distinct CDR3 sequences, with 65% occurring only once. General study results and limits: Bulk, unsorted sampling meant CD4+ and CD8+ repertoires went uncompared.

The chain uses TRBV30 and TRBJ1-2; D is undetermined. Sequencing was done on a sample of peripheral blood. The TCR sequence derives from a man aged 35-49 years with primary liver carcinoma and hepatitis B virus infection. CDR3 DNA: TGTGCCTGGGCTGTAGTCTTTGGGGATGGCTACACCTTC. Translation gives CAWAVVFGDGYTF.